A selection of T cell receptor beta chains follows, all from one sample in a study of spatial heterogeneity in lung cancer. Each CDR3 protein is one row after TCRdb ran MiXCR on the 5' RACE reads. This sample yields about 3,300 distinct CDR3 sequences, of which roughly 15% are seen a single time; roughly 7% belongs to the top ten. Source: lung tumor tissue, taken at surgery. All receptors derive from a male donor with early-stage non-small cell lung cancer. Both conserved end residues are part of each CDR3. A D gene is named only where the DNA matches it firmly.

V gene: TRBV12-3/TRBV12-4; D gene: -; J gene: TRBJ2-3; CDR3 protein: CASSFRTSTDTQYF
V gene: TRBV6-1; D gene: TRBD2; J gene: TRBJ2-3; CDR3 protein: CASSAGLAIFTDTQYF
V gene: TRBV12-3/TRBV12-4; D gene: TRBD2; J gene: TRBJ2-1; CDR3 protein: CASSPRLAGLDEQFF
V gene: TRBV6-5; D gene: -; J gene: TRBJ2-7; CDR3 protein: CASTGRYEQYF
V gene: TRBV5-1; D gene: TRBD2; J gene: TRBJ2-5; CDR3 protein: CASSLAGLAGGRKETQYF
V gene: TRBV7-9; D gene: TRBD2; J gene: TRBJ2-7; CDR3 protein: CASSLAQGPSGRGYEQYF
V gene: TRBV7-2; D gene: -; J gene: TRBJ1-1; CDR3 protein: CASSLAGYTEAFF
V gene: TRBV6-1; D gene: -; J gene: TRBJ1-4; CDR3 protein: CASTDSATNEKLFF
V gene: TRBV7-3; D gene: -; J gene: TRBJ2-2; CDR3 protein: CASSSPGTLTGELFF
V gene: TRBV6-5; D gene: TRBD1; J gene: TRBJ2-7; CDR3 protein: CASRIQGAVSYEQYF
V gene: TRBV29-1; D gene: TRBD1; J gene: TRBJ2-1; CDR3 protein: CSVAQGALQFF
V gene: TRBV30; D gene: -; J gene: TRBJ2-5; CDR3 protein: CAWSVLGLETQYF
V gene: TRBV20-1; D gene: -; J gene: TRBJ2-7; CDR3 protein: CSASPRGYSSYEQYF
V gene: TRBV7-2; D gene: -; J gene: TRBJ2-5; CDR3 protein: CASSPRRRHVQETQYF
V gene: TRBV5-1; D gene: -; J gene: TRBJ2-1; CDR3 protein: CASSYTGYNEQFF
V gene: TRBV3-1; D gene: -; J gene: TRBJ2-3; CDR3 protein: CASSPSTDTQYF
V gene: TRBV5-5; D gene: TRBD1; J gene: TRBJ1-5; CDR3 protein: CASSLLGQQNQPQHF
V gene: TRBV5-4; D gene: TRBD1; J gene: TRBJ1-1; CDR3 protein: CASSLIGQGGNTEAFF
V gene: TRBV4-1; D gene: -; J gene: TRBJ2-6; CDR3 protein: CASSQVRGTGANVLTF
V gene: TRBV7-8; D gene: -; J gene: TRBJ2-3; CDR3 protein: CASSHTAMGPDTQYF
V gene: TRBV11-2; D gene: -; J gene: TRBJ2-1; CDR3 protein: CASSFFISFGGNEQFF
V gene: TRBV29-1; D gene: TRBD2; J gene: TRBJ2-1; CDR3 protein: CSVAGGRSDEQFF
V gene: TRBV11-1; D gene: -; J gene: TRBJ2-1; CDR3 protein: CASSLGGSEQFF
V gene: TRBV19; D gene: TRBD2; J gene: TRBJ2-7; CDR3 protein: CASSIRLAGAYEKYF
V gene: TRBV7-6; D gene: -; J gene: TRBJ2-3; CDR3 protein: CASRARDHTDTQYF